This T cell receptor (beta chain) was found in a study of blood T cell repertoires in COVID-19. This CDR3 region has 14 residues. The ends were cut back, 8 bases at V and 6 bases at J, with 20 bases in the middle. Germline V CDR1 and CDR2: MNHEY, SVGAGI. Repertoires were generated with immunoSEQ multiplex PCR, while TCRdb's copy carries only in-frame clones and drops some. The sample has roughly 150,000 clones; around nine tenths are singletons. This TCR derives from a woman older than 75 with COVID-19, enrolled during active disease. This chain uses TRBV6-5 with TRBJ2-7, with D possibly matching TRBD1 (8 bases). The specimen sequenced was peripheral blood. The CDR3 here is CASRGDRRYAEQYF. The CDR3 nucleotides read TGTGCCAGCCGGGGGGACAGGAGGTACGCCGAGCAGTACTTC.